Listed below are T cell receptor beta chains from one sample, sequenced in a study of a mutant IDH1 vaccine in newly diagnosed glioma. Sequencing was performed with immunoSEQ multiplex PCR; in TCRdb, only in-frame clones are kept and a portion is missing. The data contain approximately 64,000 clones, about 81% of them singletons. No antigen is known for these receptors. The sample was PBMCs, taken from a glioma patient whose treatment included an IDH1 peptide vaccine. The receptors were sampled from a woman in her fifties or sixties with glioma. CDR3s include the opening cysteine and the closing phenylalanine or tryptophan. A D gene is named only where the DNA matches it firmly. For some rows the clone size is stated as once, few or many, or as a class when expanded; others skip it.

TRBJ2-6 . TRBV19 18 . CASNGIEGWSGGANVLTF TGTGCCAGTAACGGCATCGAAGGGTGGTCGGGAGGGGCCAACGTCCTGACTTTC
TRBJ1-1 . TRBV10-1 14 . CASSDWRRGTEAFF TGCGCCAGCAGTGATTGGCGAAGAGGCACTGAAGCTTTCTTT
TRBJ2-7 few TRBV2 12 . CASTVRAYEQYF TGTGCCAGCACTGTACGGGCCTACGAGCAGTACTTC
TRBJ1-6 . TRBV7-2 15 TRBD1 CASSLAEGANSPLHF TGTGCCAGCAGCTTAGCGGAGGGGGCAAATTCACCCCTCCACTTT
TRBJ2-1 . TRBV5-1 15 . CASSLFDSSYNEQFF TGCGCCAGCAGCTTGTTCGACAGCTCCTACAATGAGCAGTTCTTC
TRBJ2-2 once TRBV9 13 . CASSVVSTGELFF TGTGCCAGCAGCGTAGTCAGCACCGGGGAGCTGTTTTTT
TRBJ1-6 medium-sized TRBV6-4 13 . CASSEGYNSPLHF TGTGCCAGCAGTGAGGGATATAATTCACCCCTCCACTTT
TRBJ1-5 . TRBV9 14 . CASSAEGGNQPQHF TGTGCCAGCAGCGCAGAGGGGGGTAATCAGCCCCAGCATTTT
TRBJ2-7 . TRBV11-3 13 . CASRNRGSYEQYF TGTGCCAGCAGAAACCGGGGTTCCTACGAGCAGTACTTC
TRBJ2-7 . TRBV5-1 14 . CASSPDSTAYEQYF TGCGCCAGCAGCCCGGACAGTACTGCCTACGAGCAGTACTTC
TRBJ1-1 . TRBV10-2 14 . CATIREVSGTEAFF TGCGCCACGATTAGAGAGGTATCGGGCACTGAAGCTTTCTTT
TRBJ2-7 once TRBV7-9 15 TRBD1 CASSPTRDRRYEQYF TGTGCCAGCAGCCCGACAAGGGACAGACGCTACGAGCAGTACTTC
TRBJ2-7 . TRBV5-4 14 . CASSLRGALNEQYF TGTGCCAGCAGCTTAAGAGGGGCTCTGAACGAGCAGTACTTC
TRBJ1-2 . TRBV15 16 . CATSTRDLPGGYGYTF TGTGCCACCAGCACCCGAGACCTGCCGGGAGGCTATGGCTACACCTTC
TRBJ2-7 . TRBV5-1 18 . CASSLGPRGPGLSYEQYF TGCGCCAGCAGCTTGGGACCTCGGGGACCCGGGTTGTCCTACGAGCAGTACTTC
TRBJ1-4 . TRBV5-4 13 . CASSLGANEKLFF TGTGCCAGCAGCTTGGGGGCTAATGAAAAACTGTTTTTT
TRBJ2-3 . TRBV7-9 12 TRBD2 CASGGTTLWEYF TGTGCCAGCGGTGGGACTACCTTATGGGAGTATTTT
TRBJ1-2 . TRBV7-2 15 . CASSFSSGGDYGYTF TGTGCCAGCAGCTTCTCCTCGGGGGGAGACTATGGCTACACCTTC
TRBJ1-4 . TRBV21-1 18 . CASSKLTGRASTNEKLFF TGTGCCAGCAGCAAGTTGACAGGGAGGGCTTCAACTAATGAAAAACTGTTTTTT
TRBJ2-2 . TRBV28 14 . CASTPPAVVGELFF TGTGCCAGCACCCCCCCGGCCGTGGTCGGGGAGCTGTTTTTT
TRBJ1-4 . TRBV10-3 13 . CAISGADHEKLFF TGTGCCATCAGTGGGGCCGATCATGAAAAACTGTTTTTT
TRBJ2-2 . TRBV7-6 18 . CASSLAIPQALGAGELFF TGTGCCAGCAGCTTAGCGATCCCCCAGGCCCTGGGGGCCGGGGAGCTGTTTTTT
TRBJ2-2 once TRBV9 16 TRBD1 CASSFFGQVNTGELFF TGTGCCAGCAGCTTTTTCGGACAGGTGAACACCGGGGAGCTGTTTTTT
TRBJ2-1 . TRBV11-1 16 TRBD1 CASSFQTGGGMGEQFF TGTGCCAGCAGCTTTCAGACAGGGGGCGGGATGGGTGAGCAGTTCTTC
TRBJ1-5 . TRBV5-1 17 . CASSFATGPYSNQPQHF TGCGCCAGCAGCTTCGCGACAGGCCCTTATAGCAATCAGCCCCAGCATTTT
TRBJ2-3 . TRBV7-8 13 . CASSLPGGDTQYF TGTGCCAGCAGCTTACCCGGAGGGGATACGCAGTATTTT
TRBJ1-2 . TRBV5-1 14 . CASSLGQTGDGYTF TGCGCCAGCAGCTTGGGCCAAACCGGGGATGGCTACACCTTC
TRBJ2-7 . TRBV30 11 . CAWKGYYEQYF TGTGCCTGGAAGGGTTACTACGAGCAGTACTTC
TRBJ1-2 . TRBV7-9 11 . CASSFEYGYTF TGTGCCAGCAGCTTTGAGTATGGCTACACCTTC
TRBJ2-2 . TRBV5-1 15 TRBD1 CASTYPGGDTGELFF TGCGCCAGCACCTATCCAGGGGGCGACACCGGGGAGCTGTTTTTT
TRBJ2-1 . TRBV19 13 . CASSIYLEDEQFF TGTGCCAGTAGTATATATTTGGAGGATGAGCAGTTCTTC
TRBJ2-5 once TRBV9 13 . CASSVVGGETQYF TGTGCCAGCAGCGTAGTGGGGGGAGAGACCCAGTACTTC
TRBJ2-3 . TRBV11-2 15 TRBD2 CASSLAGLVTDTQYF TGTGCCAGCAGCTTAGCCGGACTAGTGACAGATACGCAGTATTTT
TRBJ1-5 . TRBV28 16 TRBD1 CASSLTPGQGDQPQHF TGTGCCAGCAGTTTAACACCGGGACAGGGAGATCAGCCCCAGCATTTT
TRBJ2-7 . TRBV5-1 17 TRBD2 CASSLGLAGGTSDEQYF TGCGCCAGCAGCTTGGGGCTAGCGGGGGGTACGAGCGACGAGCAGTACTTC
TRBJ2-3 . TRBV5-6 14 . CASSLGGGTDTQYF TGTGCCAGCAGCTTGGGCGGAGGCACAGATACGCAGTATTTT
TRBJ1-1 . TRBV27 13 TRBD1 CASSWTGDTEAFF TGTGCCAGCAGTTGGACAGGGGACACTGAAGCTTTCTTT
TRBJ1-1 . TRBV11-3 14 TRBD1 CASSRQGAGTEAFF TGTGCCAGCAGCCGACAGGGGGCAGGAACTGAAGCTTTCTTT
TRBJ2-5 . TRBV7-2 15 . CASSFGMTMRETQYF TGTGCCAGCAGCTTTGGTATGACCATGCGGGAGACCCAGTACTTC
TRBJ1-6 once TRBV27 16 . CASSYSGQQSNSPLHF TGTGCCAGCAGTTACTCGGGCCAGCAGAGTAATTCACCCCTCCACTTT
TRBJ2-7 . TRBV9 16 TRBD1 CASSVEGDRGLDEQYF TGTGCCAGCAGCGTAGAAGGTGACAGGGGGTTGGACGAGCAGTACTTC
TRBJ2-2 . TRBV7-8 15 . CASRMRDTNTGELFF TGTGCCAGCAGGATGCGGGACACAAACACCGGGGAGCTGTTTTTT
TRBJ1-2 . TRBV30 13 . CAWSGREDYGYTF TGTGCCTGGAGTGGGAGGGAGGACTATGGCTACACCTTC
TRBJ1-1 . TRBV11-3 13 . CASSSASGTEAFF TGTGCCAGCAGCTCTGCGTCCGGCACTGAAGCTTTCTTT
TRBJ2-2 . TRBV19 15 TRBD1 CASSVDRVNTGELFF TGTGCCAGTAGTGTCGACAGGGTCAACACCGGGGAGCTGTTTTTT
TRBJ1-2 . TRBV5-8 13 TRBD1 CASSPGQVYGYTF TGTGCCAGCAGCCCTGGACAGGTCTATGGCTACACCTTC
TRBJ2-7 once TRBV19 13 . CASSRGVGYEQYF TGTGCCAGTAGTAGAGGGGTGGGTTACGAGCAGTACTTC
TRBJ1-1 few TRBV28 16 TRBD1 CASSPLGQVMNTEAFF TGTGCCAGCAGTCCACTCGGACAGGTAATGAACACTGAAGCTTTCTTT
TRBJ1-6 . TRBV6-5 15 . CASSYSSGPNSPLHF TGTGCCAGCAGTTACTCCTCTGGGCCAAATTCACCCCTCCACTTT
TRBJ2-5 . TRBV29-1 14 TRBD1 CSIRQGARQETQYF TGCAGCATACGACAGGGGGCTAGGCAAGAGACCCAGTACTTC
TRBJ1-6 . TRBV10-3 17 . CAPCPRGTALYNSPLHF TGTGCCCCATGCCCCAGGGGAACAGCTCTATATAATTCACCCCTCCACTTT